This TCR beta chain originates from a study of identifying expanded T cells in peripheral blood. Germline V gene sequence: CDR1 LNHDA, CDR2 SQIVND (reference sequence). This CDR3 region has 11 residues. Study observations and caveats: Variance in clone template counts between roughly two-week samples significantly increased with total template count across all healthy donors.

The protocol was immunoSEQ multiplex PCR, while the TCRdb copy is restricted to in-frame clones and leaves out a portion. This table holds around 82,000 clones, over 80% found once. As for this clone: Antigen unknown.

The rearrangement joins TRBV19 to TRBJ1-4; a weak D match, TRBD1 (5 bases). The sequenced material came from blood. The sequence derives from a person aged 18 to 69 in good health. CDR3 bases: TGTGCGAAATGGGGGAATGAAAAACTGTTTTTT. As protein: CAKWGNEKLFF.